These T cell receptor beta chains were read from a single sample in a study of identifying expanded T cells in peripheral blood. Profiled with immunoSEQ multiplex PCR; TCRdb holds only in-frame clones, not every one. The repertoire includes about 52,000 clones, roughly 82% of them detected once, and 14% sits in the top ten. Material for sequencing was blood. The receptors originated from a person aged 18 to 70 in good health. CDR3s include the opening cysteine and the closing phenylalanine or tryptophan. A D gene is named only where the DNA matches it firmly. Clone sizes are given selectively: once, few, many, or a class where the clone is expanded.

size: .
J: TRBJ2-1
V: TRBV20-1
D: .
CDR3: CSASLWNEQFF
DNA: TGCAGTGCTTCCCTGTGGAATGAGCAGTTCTTC

size: many
J: TRBJ1-1
V: TRBV18
D: .
CDR3: CASSQQGVNTEAFF
DNA: TGTGCCAGCTCACAGCAGGGAGTGAACACTGAAGCTTTCTTT

size: .
J: TRBJ2-2
V: TRBV2
D: .
CDR3: CASSGGGLVGELFF
DNA: TGTGCCAGCAGTGGTGGGGGGTTAGTCGGGGAGCTGTTTTTT

size: few
J: TRBJ1-6
V: TRBV7-3
D: .
CDR3: CASSSRRDSPLHF
DNA: TGTGCCAGCAGCTCCCGACGGGATTCACCCCTCCACTTT

size: .
J: TRBJ1-1
V: TRBV5-4
D: .
CDR3: CASSPDRQQGTNTEAFF
DNA: TGTGCCAGCAGCCCCGACCGGCAACAGGGAACGAACACTGAAGCTTTCTTT

size: .
J: TRBJ2-3
V: TRBV9
D: .
CDR3: CASSLSDRNTDTQYF
DNA: TGTGCCAGCAGCTTATCCGACAGGAACACAGATACGCAGTATTTT

size: .
J: TRBJ2-7
V: TRBV7-9
D: .
CDR3: CASSLGGLDEQYF
DNA: TGTGCCAGCAGCTTGGGGGGGCTCGACGAGCAGTACTTC

size: .
J: TRBJ1-6
V: TRBV2
D: TRBD1
CDR3: CASFFGTGRPLHF
DNA: TGTGCCAGCTTCTTTGGGACAGGGAGACCCCTCCACTTT

size: .
J: TRBJ2-3
V: TRBV7-6
D: TRBD1
CDR3: CASSFTGTGRDTQYF
DNA: TGTGCCAGCAGTTTTACCGGGACAGGGCGAGATACGCAGTATTTT

size: .
J: TRBJ2-2
V: TRBV5-6
D: .
CDR3: CASSLLRALNTGELFF
DNA: TGTGCCAGCAGCTTGTTACGGGCACTGAACACCGGGGAGCTGTTTTTT

size: .
J: TRBJ2-4
V: TRBV18
D: TRBD2
CDR3: CASSPTSGMLDIQYF
DNA: TGTGCCAGCTCACCAACTAGCGGGATGCTCGACATTCAGTACTTC